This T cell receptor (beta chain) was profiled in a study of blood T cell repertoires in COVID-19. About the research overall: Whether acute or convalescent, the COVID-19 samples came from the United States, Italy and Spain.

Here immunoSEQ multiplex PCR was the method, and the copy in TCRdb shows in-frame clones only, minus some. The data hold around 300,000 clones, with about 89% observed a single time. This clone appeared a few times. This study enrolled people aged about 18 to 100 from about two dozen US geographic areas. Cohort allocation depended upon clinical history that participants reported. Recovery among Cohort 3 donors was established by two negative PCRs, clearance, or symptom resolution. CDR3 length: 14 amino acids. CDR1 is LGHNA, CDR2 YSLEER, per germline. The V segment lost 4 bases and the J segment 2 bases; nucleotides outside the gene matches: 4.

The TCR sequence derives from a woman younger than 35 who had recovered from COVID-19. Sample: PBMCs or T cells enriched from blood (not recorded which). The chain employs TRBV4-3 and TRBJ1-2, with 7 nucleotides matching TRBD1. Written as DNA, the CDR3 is TGCGCCAGCAGCCGCCTGACAGGGAACTATGGCTACACCTTC. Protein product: CASSRLTGNYGYTF.